This T cell receptor beta chain was identified in a study of cytomegalovirus exposure and HLA in healthy donors (TCRdb year 2017). Regarding the complete study: A later analysis indicated that the 100 to 150 validation repertoires were generated on the platform also employed for the approximately 700 repertoires of the first cohort. The study was designed to test whether signatures of past pathogen exposure could be identified by cataloging public T cell receptors. A separate validation cohort of some 130 different subjects was used in addition to the 666-subject first cohort. To predict cytomegalovirus infection status, the study brought together high-throughput TCR immunosequencing, statistical association of individual TCRs with disease status, and machine learning.

Donors formed part of the validation cohort, which comprised some 120 subjects and was distinct from the first cohort of 666 subjects. The library was made by the immunoSEQ multiplex PCR assay. The original methods were these. A statistical classification framework was built to diagnose cytomegalovirus status from the catalog of TCR beta chain sequences. TCRdb provides this immuneACCESS table in a form limited to in-frame rearrangements. Some clones are lacking; in checked studies, under half of them reflect an unresolved V gene, and why the rest are absent is not known. V and J calls and clone size follow that table, whereas D and trimming were derived from the DNA. Within this sample are more than 85,000 clones, with about 94% of them counted one time only. The ten largest clones add up to approximately 1% of the sample. Overall study outcomes, separate from this receptor: It was suggested by the authors that the approach could potentially be generalized to other disease states and immunological phenotypes. In a later analysis, TCRs clustered in the first cohort were found to also tend to co-occur in the 120 or so validation repertoires, with approximately 95% of cluster scores above 0. The validation cohort had no HLA typing available for a later analysis, so co-occurrence within that cohort was assessed over all 120 or so repertoires. The study listed around 160 TCR beta chains as associated with cytomegalovirus. Cytomegalovirus status was reported to be diagnosed by the classifier with high specificity and sensitivity in both the original and validation cohorts. In vitro tests confirmed that a few of the cytomegalovirus-associated TCR beta chains recognize cytomegalovirus antigens. Most TCR sequences were seen in very few donors, while some public TCRs were found in many individuals.

As for this clone: No cognate antigen has been identified for it. Base qualities were left out, and no much larger clone turns up one base away.

Taken from the germline V gene, the CDR1 and CDR2 loops are MGHRA and YSYEKL. V lost 1 base and J lost 5 bases, and the count of bases not matched to a germline gene is 12. From its cysteine to its phenylalanine, the CDR3 spans 18 amino acids. Only the CDR3 part of the read is kept: 54 bases, read in frame from the first base. The sequence links TRBV4-1 to TRBJ1-5; 9 bases in the junction line up with TRBD1. Material: PBMCs. The clonotype was recovered from a woman aged 18 to 35 in good health and CMV-seronegative. The bases are TGCGCCAGCAGCCAAGGGGCCCCCGGGACAGGGTTCCATCAGCCCCAGCATTTT. Its amino acids are CASSQGAPGTGFHQPQHF.